At least ten counts were recorded for the clone carrying this T cell receptor (beta chain). Its antigen is unknown. The ends lost 5 bases at V and 3 bases at J; junction bases unmatched: 0. Germline V CDR1 and CDR2: MDHEN, SYDVKM. The CDR3 consists of 12 residues. The data were taken from a study of regulatory T cells in long-lasting Graves disease. Construction of the TCR beta libraries employed iRepertoire HTBI primers in conjunction with Arm-PCR of CDR3 regions. Each CDR3 protein is one row after TCRdb ran MiXCR on the multiplex PCR reads. Of about 290,000 distinct CDR3 sequences in the sample, roughly a fifth were seen once. General study results and limits: Persistent patients shared more public clonotypes (approximately 2,700) than newly diagnosed patients (966). Few sampled subjects may have lowered accuracy.

Regarding time point: persistent/refractory GD, antithyroid drugs over 5 years with positive TRAb. Isolated PBMC RNA provided the starting material for the TCR library. The sample was peripheral blood mononuclear cells (PBMCs), taken when the disease was refractory, from a patient treated with antithyroid drugs. The source is a female donor with Graves disease. The chain employs TRBV28 and TRBJ1-2; 7 bases fit TRBD1. The CDR3 DNA reads as TGTGCCAGCAGTCAGGGGGACTATGGCTACACCTTC. Its protein is CASSQGDYGYTF.